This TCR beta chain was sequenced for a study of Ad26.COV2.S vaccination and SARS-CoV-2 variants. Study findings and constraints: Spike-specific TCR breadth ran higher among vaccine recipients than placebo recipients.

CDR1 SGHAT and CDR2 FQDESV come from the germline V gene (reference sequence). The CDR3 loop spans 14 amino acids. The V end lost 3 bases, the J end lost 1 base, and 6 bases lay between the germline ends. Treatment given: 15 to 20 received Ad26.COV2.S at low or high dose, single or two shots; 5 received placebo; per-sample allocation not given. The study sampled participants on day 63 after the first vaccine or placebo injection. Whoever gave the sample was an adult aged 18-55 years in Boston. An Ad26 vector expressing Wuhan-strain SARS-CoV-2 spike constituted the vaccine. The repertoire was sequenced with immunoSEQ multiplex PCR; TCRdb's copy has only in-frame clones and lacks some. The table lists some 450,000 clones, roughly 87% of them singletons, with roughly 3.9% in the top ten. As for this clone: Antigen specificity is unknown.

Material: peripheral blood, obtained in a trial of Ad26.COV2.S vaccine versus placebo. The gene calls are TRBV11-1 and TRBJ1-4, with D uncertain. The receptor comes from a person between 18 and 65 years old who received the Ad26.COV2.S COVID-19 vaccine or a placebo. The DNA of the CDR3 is TGTGCCAGCAGCTTGGCAGGAACTAATGAAAAACTGTTTTTT. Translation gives CASSLAGTNEKLFF.